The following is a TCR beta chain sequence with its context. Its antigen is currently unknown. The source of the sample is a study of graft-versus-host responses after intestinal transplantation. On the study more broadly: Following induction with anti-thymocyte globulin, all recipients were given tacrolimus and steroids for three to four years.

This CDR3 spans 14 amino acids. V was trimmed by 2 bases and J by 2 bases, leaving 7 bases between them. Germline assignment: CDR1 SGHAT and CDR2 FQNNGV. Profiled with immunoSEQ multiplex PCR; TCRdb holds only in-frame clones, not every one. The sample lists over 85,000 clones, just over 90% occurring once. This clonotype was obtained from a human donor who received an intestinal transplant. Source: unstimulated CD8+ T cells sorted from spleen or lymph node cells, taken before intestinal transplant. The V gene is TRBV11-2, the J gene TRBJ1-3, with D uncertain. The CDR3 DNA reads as TGTGCCAGCAGCTTAAGTCCCGCTGGAAACACCATATATTTT. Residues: CASSLSPAGNTIYF. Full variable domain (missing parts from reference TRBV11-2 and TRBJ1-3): EAGVAQSPRYKIIEKRQSVAFWCNPISGHATLYWYQQILGQGPKLLIQFQNNGVVDDSQLPKDRFSAERLKGVDSTLKIQPAKLEDSAVYLCASSLSPAGNTIYFGEGSWLTVV.